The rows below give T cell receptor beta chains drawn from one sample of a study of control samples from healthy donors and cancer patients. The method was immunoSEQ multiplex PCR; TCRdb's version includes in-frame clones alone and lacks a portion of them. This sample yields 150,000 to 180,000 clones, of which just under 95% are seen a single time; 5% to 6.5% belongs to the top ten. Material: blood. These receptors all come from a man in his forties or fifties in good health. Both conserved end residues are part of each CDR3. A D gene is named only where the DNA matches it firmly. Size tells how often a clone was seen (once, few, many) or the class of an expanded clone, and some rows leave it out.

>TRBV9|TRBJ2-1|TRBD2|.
TGTGCCAGCAGCGTTGGCGGGGGGGACTACAATGAGCAGTTCTTC
CASSVGGGDYNEQFF
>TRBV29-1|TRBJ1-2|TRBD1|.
TGCAGCGTTCGACGGACAGGGGGCGAAAGATCCTATGGCTACACCTTC
CSVRRTGGERSYGYTF
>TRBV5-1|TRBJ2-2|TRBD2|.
TGCGCCAGCAGCTTGGTTGGCGGGGGGGCCAGCGGGGAGCTGTTTTTT
CASSLVGGGASGELFF
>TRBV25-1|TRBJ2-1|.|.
TGTGCCAGCAGTGATTGGGACTCATACGATGAGCAGTTCTTC
CASSDWDSYDEQFF
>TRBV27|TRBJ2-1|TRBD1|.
TGTGCCAGCAGTAGCACAGGGGCAGCATCATCGGCCCGGGCCTACAATGAGCAGTTCTTC
CASSSTGAASSARAYNEQFF
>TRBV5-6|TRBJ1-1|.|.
TGTGCCAGCACCTTCGACATGAACACTGAAGCTTTCTTT
CASTFDMNTEAFF
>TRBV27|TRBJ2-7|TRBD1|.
TGTGCCAGCAGTTTAGCGGCCGGGACAGGGGCCGAGCAGTACTTC
CASSLAAGTGAEQYF
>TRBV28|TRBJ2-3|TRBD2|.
TGTGCCAGCAGTCCGGGGGGAATAGATACGCAGTATTTT
CASSPGGIDTQYF
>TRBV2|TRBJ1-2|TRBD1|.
TGTGCCAGCAGTGGTAACATGCCGGGGGACAGGGGCTGGGGCTACACCTTC
CASSGNMPGDRGWGYTF
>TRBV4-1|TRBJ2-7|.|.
TGCGCCAGCAGCCAAGATCGGGGTGCCTACGAGCAGTACTTC
CASSQDRGAYEQYF
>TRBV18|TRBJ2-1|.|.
TGTGCCAGCTCACCACTAGGGAGCTCCTACAATGAGCAGTTCTTC
CASSPLGSSYNEQFF
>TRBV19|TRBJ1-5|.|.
TGTGCCAGTAGTGCGGTCGGCAATCAGCCCCAGCATTTT
CASSAVGNQPQHF
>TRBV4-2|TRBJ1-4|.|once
TGTGCCAGCAGCCAAGCGAGCGAGGCAACTAATGAAAAACTGTTTTTT
CASSQASEATNEKLFF
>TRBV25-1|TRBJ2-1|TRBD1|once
TGTGCCAGCAGGGGACAGCTATACAATGAGCAGTTCTTC
CASRGQLYNEQFF
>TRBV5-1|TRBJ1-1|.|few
TGCGCCAGCACCTTAGGTGGCGGGACGAACACTGAAGCTTTCTTT
CASTLGGGTNTEAFF
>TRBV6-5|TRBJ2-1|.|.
TGTGCCAGCAGCCTTGGGCCCCGGGATGAGCAGTTCTTC
CASSLGPRDEQFF
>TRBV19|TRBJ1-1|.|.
TGTGCCAGTACCCCATCCCAGGTTCTAGCTTTCTTT
CASTPSQVLAFF
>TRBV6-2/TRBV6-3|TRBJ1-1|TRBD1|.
TGTGCCAGCAGTCAAAACCGGGACAGGGGGAGCCCGGGCACTGAAGCTTTCTTT
CASSQNRDRGSPGTEAFF
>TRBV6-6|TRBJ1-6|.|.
TGTGCCACCCAGGACAGTGGTCTCACACCCCTCCACTTT
CATQDSGLTPLHF
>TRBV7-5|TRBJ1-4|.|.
TGTGTCAGAAGCTCCACCACCGGGGCCAGGGTTGACATTTTTTGGGACGAAAAACTGTTTTTT
CVRSSTTGARVDIFWDEKLFF
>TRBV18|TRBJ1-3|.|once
TGTGCCAGCTCACCTTGGAGCTCCTCTGGAAACACCATATATTTT
CASSPWSSSGNTIYF
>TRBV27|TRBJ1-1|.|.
TGTGCCAGCAGTTTATCCGGGACCAACACTGAAGCTTTCTTT
CASSLSGTNTEAFF
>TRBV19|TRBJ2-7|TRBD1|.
TGTGCCAGTAGTGGGGACAGGGTGGGCTCCTACGAGCAGTACTTC
CASSGDRVGSYEQYF
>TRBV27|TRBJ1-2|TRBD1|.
TGTGCCAGCAGTTTAAGCGGGACAGGAGGGATCTATGGCTACACCTTC
CASSLSGTGGIYGYTF
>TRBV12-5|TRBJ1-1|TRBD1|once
TGTGCTAGTGGCTGGATCGGACAGGGGGCTGGTGAAGCTTTCTTT
CASGWIGQGAGEAFF
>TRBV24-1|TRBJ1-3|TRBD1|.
TGTGCCACCAAGCTGACAGGGTCCGGAAACACCATATATTTT
CATKLTGSGNTIYF
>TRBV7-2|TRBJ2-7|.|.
TGTGCCAGCAGCTTAGATTTCTACGAGCAGTACTTC
CASSLDFYEQYF
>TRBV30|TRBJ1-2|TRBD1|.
TGTGCCTGGAGTGTAGGGGGCGAGACAGCTAGGAACTATGGCTACACCTTC
CAWSVGGETARNYGYTF
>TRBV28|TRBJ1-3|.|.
TGTGCCAGCAGTTTATTCACCGCCCTCTACTCTGGAAACACCATATATTTT
CASSLFTALYSGNTIYF
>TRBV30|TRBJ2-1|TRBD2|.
TGTGCCTGGGGGGGGGTATGGCGGGACGATGAGCAGTTCTTC
CAWGGVWRDDEQFF
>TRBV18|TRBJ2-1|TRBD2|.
TGTGCCAGCTCACTCTTCCCGGGACTAGCGGGGGGGAACAATGAGCAGTTCTTC
CASSLFPGLAGGNNEQFF
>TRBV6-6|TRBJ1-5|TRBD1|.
TGTGCCAGCAGTACCCAACAGGGGGACTTCAATCAGCCCCAGCATTTT
CASSTQQGDFNQPQHF
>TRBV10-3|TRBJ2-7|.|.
TGTGCCATCAGTGAGTCGGGCAGGGTCAAGCAGTACTTC
CAISESGRVKQYF
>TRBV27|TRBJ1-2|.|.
TGTGCCAGCAGTTTAGATGGAGGGCCCTATGGCTACACCTTC
CASSLDGGPYGYTF
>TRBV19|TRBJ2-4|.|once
TGTGCCAGTAGCGACGGGCAGGGCCTAGCCAAAAACATTCAGTACTTC
CASSDGQGLAKNIQYF
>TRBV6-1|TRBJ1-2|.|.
TGTGCCAGCAGTGAAGTGTCGGTATTCAGCTATGGCTACACCTTC
CASSEVSVFSYGYTF
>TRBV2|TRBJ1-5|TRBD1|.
TGTGCCAGCAGAGTGACCAGGGTTACAGGGGGTAGCAATCAGCCCCAGCATTTT
CASRVTRVTGGSNQPQHF
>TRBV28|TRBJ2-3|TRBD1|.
TGTGCCAGCAGTCCTACAGGGGGCTTGACAGATACGCAGTATTTT
CASSPTGGLTDTQYF
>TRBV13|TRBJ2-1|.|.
TGTGCCAGCAGCACCGGGGAGGCCCTTGAGCAGTTCTTC
CASSTGEALEQFF
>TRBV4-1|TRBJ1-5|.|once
TGCGCCAGCAGCCTTCAGATCAATCAGCCCCAGCATTTT
CASSLQINQPQHF
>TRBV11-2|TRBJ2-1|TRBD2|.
TGTGCCAGCAGCTTAGCTACAGGACTAGGGGCCAATGAGCAGTTCTTC
CASSLATGLGANEQFF
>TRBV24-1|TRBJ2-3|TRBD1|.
TGTGCCACAGCCGAGGGGGCAATGGGGACAGATACGCAGTATTTT
CATAEGAMGTDTQYF
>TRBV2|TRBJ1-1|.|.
TGTGCCAGCAGTGTAGGGGTGAACACTGAAGCTTTCTTT
CASSVGVNTEAFF
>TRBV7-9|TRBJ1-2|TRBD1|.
TGTGCCAGCAGTCCTCCGGGACAGGGCTATGGCTACACCTTC
CASSPPGQGYGYTF
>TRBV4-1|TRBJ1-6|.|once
TGCGCCAGCAGCCAAGCGACATCTTTTAATTCACCCCTCCACTTT
CASSQATSFNSPLHF
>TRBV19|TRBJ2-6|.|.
TGTGCCAGTAGTATCGGGTCAGGGGCTGGGGCCAACGTCCTGACTTTC
CASSIGSGAGANVLTF
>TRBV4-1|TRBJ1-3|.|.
TGCGCCAGCAGCCAAGATCGGGCGGCAGGAAACACCATATATTTT
CASSQDRAAGNTIYF
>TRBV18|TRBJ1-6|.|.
TGTGACAGCTCACCTTTGAGCTCCTATAATTCACCCCTCCACTTT
CDSSPLSSYNSPLHF
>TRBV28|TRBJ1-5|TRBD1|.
TGTGCCAGCAGTCCGGGACAGGTCAATCAGCCCCAGCATTTT
CASSPGQVNQPQHF
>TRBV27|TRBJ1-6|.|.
TGTGCCAGCAGTTTACTGGGTTCACCCCTCCACTTT
CASSLLGSPLHF
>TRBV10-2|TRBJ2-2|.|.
TGCGCCAGCAGTGCTGCTAGCGCCGGGGAGCTGTTTTTT
CASSAASAGELFF
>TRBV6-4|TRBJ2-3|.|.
TGTGCCAGCAGTTTAGACAGCTCAGATACGCAGTATTTT
CASSLDSSDTQYF
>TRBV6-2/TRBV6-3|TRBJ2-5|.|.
TGTGCCAGCAGTTACTCGAGGGGGTTTGTGGAGACCCAGTACTTC
CASSYSRGFVETQYF
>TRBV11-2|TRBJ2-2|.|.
TGTGCCAGCAGCTTTTTGGAGTCTTCCCCGACCAACACCGGGGAGCTGTTTTTT
CASSFLESSPTNTGELFF
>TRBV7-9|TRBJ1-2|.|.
TGTGCCAGCAGCTTGGGACCGGGAGGGCCCATAGGGAATAACTATGGCTACACCTTC
CASSLGPGGPIGNNYGYTF
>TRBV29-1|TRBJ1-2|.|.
TGCAGCGTTTATGCCCAGGAGGACTATGGCTACACCTTC
CSVYAQEDYGYTF
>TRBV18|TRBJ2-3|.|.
TGTGCCAGCTCACCACGGACCTTAGGGGGTACAGATACGCAGTATTTT
CASSPRTLGGTDTQYF